This T cell receptor (beta chain) stems from a study of blood T cell repertoires in COVID-19. In the study overall: COVID-19 samples collected from the United States, Italy and Spain covered acute and convalescent phases. Sources were T cells, B-cell-depleted T cells, or PBMCs; the material itself was cDNA or gDNA.

Study processing details: It was from reference gene primer amplification that nucleated cell counts were estimated. Assay: immunoSEQ multiplex PCR; the TCRdb copy retains only in-frame clones and omits some. V, J and clone size are those of that table, while D and trimming were read from the DNA. Seen here are 200,000 to 250,000 clones, more than 75% observed once, and the top ten hold around 1%. This clone was detected only once. CDR3 length: 11 residues. Deletions cut 3 bases from V and 8 bases from J, with 10 bases between. Per germline, CDR1 GTSNPN and CDR2 SVGIG (reference sequence). The receptor was derived from a man aged 35 to 55 with acute or convalescent COVID-19. This chain connects TRBV30 to TRBJ1-2; maybe TRBD1 (5 bases). Source material: peripheral blood. CDR3 residues: CAWRRGWGYTF. The CDR3 coding sequence is TGTGCCTGGAGAAGGGGATGGGGCTACACCTTC.